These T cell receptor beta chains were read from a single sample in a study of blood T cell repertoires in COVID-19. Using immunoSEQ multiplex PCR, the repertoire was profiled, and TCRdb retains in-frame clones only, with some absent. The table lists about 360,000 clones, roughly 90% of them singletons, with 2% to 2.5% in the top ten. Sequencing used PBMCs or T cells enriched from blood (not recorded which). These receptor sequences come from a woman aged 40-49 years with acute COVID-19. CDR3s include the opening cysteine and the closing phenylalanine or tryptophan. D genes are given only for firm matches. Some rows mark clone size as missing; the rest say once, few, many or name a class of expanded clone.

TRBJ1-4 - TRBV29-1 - TGCAGCGTTGAGCTCAGGGCTAATGAAAAACTGTTTTTT CSVELRANEKLFF
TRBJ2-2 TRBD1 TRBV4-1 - TGCGCCAGCAGCCAGGAATACCCGGGACAGGGGGTAGACGGGGAGCTGTTTTTT CASSQEYPGQGVDGELFF
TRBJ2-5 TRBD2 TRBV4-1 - TGCGCCAGCAGCCAAGTTCTAGCGGGGGGGCCACAAGAGACCCAGTACTTC CASSQVLAGGPQETQYF
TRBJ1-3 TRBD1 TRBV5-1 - TGCGCCAGCAGCCACGACCTCGACAGGGCTGGAAACACCATATATTTT CASSHDLDRAGNTIYF
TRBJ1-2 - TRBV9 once TGTGCCAGCAGTGAAGGGGGACCTAACTATGGCTACACCTTC CASSEGGPNYGYTF
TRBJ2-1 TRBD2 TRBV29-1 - TGCAGCGTTGAAGAAGCGGGGTCTGAGCAGTTCTTC CSVEEAGSEQFF
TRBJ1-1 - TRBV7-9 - TGTGCCAGCAGCGAACCTCCCGGGACAAGCATGAACACTGAAGCTTTCTTT CASSEPPGTSMNTEAFF
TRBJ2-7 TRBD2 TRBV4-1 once TGCGCCAGCAGCCACATAATAGGACTAGCGGGGGGCTACGAGCAGTACTTC CASSHIIGLAGGYEQYF
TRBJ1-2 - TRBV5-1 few TGCGCCAGCAGCTTGGAGGACAGTAACTATGGCTACACCTTC CASSLEDSNYGYTF
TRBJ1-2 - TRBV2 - TGTGCCATCAAGATGCCTCCAGGGTATGGCTACACCTTC CAIKMPPGYGYTF
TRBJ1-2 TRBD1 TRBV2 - TGTGCCAGCAGTTTCCCCACAGGGGGCGCTTACGGAGGCTACACCTTC CASSFPTGGAYGGYTF
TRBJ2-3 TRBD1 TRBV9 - TGTGCCAGCAGCGCGGACAGGGGCACAGATACGCAGTATTTT CASSADRGTDTQYF
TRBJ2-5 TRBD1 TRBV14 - TGTGCCAGCAGCCAACACCAGCTCCAAGGGGGCCGGCCGGAGACCCAGTACTTC CASSQHQLQGGRPETQYF
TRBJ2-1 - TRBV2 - TGTGCCAGCAGTGAAGTGCTAGCGAATGAGCAGTTCTTC CASSEVLANEQFF
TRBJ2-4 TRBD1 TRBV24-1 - TGTGCCACCAGTGAGGAGAAAAGGACAGGGTGCAACATTCAGTACTTC CATSEEKRTGCNIQYF
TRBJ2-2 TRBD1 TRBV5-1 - TGCGCCAGCAGCCAAGGACAGGGGAACACCGGGGAGCTGTTTTTT CASSQGQGNTGELFF
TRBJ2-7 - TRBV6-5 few TGTGCCAGCAGTTATTCGCAGGGTCCTACCTACGAGCAGTACTTC CASSYSQGPTYEQYF
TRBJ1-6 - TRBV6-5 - TGTGCCACTGGTCATGGGCAATATAATTCACCCCTCCACTTT CATGHGQYNSPLHF
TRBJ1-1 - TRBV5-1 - TGCGCCAGCAGGCCAGGACAGCCTAACACTGAAGCTTTCTTT CASRPGQPNTEAFF
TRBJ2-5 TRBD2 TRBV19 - TGTGCCAGTAGTATGGGGACTAGCGGGCCCGGGGGCCAGTACTTC CASSMGTSGPGGQYF
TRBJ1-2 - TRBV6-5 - TGTGCCAGCAGAGACCTTGGAGGGTTGCACTATGGCTACACCTTC CASRDLGGLHYGYTF
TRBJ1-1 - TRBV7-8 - TGTGCCAGCAGCTTAGTGGGTCTACAGGAGAACACTGAAGCTTTCTTT CASSLVGLQENTEAFF
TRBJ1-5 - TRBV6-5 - TGTGCCAGCAAAGTGGACAGTAATAGCAATCAGCCCCAGCATTTT CASKVDSNSNQPQHF
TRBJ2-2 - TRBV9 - TGTGCCAGCAGCACACGGACTCATACTGCCGGGGAGCTGTTTTTT CASSTRTHTAGELFF
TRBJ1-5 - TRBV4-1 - TGCGCCAGCAGCCAAGGAACAAGTCAGCCCCAGCATTTT CASSQGTSQPQHF
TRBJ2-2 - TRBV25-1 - TGTGCCAGCAGTGAATTTCCGACAGGAAACACCGGGGAGCTGTTTTTT CASSEFPTGNTGELFF
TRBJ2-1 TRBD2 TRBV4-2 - TGTGCCAGCAGCCAAGTCGAAACTAGCGGGGGGGATGAGCAGTTCTTC CASSQVETSGGDEQFF
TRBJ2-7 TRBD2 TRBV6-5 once TGTGCCAGCAGTTCTGCAGCGGGGAGCTCCTACGAGCAGTACTTC CASSSAAGSSYEQYF
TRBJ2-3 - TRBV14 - TGTGCCAGCAGCCTCAACTGGGGAACAGGAGATACGCAGTATTTT CASSLNWGTGDTQYF
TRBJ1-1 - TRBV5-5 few TGTGCCAGCAGCTTCACCCCGGGGTGGGGGGGGAACACTGAAGCTTTCTTT CASSFTPGWGGNTEAFF
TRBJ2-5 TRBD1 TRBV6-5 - TGTGCCAGCAGACCCGGGACAGGAGCACAAGAGACCCAGTACTTC CASRPGTGAQETQYF
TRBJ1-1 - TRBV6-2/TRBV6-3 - TGTGCCAGCAGTAACACAGGGAGGGGAACTGAAGCTTTCTTT CASSNTGRGTEAFF
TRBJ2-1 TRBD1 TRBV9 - TGTGCCAGCAGCACGGGACAGAACAATGAGCAGTTCTTC CASSTGQNNEQFF
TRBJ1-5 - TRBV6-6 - TGTGCCAGCAGTTACTCGAGCACGGGGGGAAATCAGCCCCAGCATTTT CASSYSSTGGNQPQHF
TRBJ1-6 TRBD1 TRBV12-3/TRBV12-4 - TGTGCCAGCAGGCAGGGACAGCCTTCACCCCTCCACTTT CASRQGQPSPLHF
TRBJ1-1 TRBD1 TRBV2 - TGTGCCAGCAGCGCAGGAACCGGGACAGATGAAGCTTTCTTT CASSAGTGTDEAFF
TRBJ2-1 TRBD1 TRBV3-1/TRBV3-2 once TGTGCCAGCAGCCCTACCGGGACAGGACACAACAATGAGCAGTTCTTC CASSPTGTGHNNEQFF
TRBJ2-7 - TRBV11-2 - TGTGCCAGCAGCTGGGGACTTTCGATCTACGAGCAGTACTTC CASSWGLSIYEQYF
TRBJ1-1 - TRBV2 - TGTGCCAGCACAGGGGAGGGACAGAACACTGAAGCTTTCTTT CASTGEGQNTEAFF
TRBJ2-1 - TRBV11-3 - TGTGCCAGCAGCGAACGGACATTGAGCTCCTACAATGAGCAGTTCTTC CASSERTLSSYNEQFF
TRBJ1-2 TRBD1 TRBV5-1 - TGCGCCAGCAGCTTGGGGACAGGGTCCTATGGCTACACCTTC CASSLGTGSYGYTF
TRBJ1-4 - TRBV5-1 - TGCGCCAGCAGCCCCCAGGGTACTAATGAAAAACTGTTTTTT CASSPQGTNEKLFF
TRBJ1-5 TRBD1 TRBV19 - TGTGCCAGTAGTAAACAGGGGCGGGAACAGCCCCAGCATTTT CASSKQGREQPQHF
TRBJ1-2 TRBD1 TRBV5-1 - TGCGCCAGCAGCTTGGGCCAGGGGGACGGCTACACCTTC CASSLGQGDGYTF
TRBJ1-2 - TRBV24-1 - TGTGCCACCAGTGATTCCACAGGGTCCCTCTATGGCTACACCTTC CATSDSTGSLYGYTF
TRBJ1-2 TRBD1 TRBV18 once TGTGCCAGCTCACCACTCACAGGGGGAGACGGCTACACCTTC CASSPLTGGDGYTF
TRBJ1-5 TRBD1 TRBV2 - TGTGCCAGCAGTATCAGAGGGACAGCCTATAGCAATCAGCCCCAGCATTTT CASSIRGTAYSNQPQHF
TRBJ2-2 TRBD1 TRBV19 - TGTGCCAGTAGTCGCGGGACAGGACCCTACACCGGGGAGCTGTTTTTT CASSRGTGPYTGELFF
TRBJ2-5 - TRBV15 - TGTGCCACCAGCAGAGATACCGGGGTAGAGACCCAGTACTTC CATSRDTGVETQYF